This T cell receptor beta chain was identified during a study of blood T cell repertoires in COVID-19. Clones were sequenced by immunoSEQ multiplex PCR, and TCRdb holds only the in-frame ones, with some missing. The table lists 130,000 to 150,000 clones, around four fifths of them singletons, with nearly 3% in the top ten. What was sequenced was peripheral blood. The sequence was collected from a woman between 40 and 50 years old with active or convalescent COVID-19.

For the CDR3, the DNA is TGTGCCAGCAGCGCTGTCGGACTCGGACAGGGAGAAGAGACCCAGTACTTC. Translated: CASSAVGLGQGEETQYF. This chain joins TRBV9 and TRBJ2-5; 8 positions match TRBD1. The V gene's germline CDR1 is SGDLS and CDR2 YYNGEE. This CDR3 contains 17 residues. Trimming cost V 3 bases and J 3 bases; bases outside gene matches: 13.